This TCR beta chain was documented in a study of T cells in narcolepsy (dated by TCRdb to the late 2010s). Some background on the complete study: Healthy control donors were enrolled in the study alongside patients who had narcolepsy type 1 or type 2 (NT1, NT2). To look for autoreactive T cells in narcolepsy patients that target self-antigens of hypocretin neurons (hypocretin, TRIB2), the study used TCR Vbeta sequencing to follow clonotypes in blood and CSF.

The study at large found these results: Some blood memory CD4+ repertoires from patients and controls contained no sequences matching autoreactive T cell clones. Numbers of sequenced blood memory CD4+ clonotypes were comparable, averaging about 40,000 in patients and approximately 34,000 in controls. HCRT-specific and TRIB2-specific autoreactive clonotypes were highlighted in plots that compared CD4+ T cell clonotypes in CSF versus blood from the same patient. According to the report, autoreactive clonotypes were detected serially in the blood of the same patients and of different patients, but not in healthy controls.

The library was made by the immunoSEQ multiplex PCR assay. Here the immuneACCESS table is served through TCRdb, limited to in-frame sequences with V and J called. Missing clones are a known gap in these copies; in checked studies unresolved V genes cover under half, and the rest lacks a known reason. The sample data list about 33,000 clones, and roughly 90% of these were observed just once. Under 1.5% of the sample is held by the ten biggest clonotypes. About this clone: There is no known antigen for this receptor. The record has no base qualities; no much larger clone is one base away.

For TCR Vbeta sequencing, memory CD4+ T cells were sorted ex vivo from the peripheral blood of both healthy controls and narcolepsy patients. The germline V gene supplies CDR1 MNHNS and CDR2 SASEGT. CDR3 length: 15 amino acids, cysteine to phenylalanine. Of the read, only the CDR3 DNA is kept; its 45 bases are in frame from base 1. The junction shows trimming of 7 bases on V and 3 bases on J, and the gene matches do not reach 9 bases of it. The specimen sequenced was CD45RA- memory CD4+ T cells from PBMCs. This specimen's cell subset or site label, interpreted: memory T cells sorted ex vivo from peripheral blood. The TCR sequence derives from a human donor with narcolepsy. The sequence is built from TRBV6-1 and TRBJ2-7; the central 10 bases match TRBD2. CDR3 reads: CASKSRTSGLYEQYF. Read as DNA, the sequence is TGTGCCAGCAAAAGTAGGACTAGCGGTCTCTACGAGCAGTACTTC.